One and the same sample provided the 5 T cell receptor beta chains below, sequenced in a study of cytomegalovirus exposure and HLA in healthy donors (dated 2017 in TCRdb). Library preparation was by the immunoSEQ multiplex PCR assay. For the multiplex PCR, a mixture combining 60 forward primers for TCR Vbeta segments and 13 reverse primers for TCR Jbeta segments was used. Held by TCRdb, this immuneACCESS table contains in-frame sequences only and omits some clones. Under half of the omission traces to an unresolved V gene where checked; the cause of the rest is unknown. This sample holds 110,000 or so clones; around 73% were observed only once. Approximately 5% of the sample is held by the ten biggest clonotypes. The sample was PBMCs. The receptor set was obtained from a woman in her thirties in good health and CMV-seropositive.

V gene TRBV6-1 combines with J gene TRBJ2-7; TRBD1 aligns across 7 bases. With 6 bases clipped from V and 0 bases from J, the junction kept 8 bases outside the gene matches. The CDR3 consists of 15 residues. Germline V gene data show CDR1 as MNHNS and CDR2 as SASEGT. In DNA, the CDR3 is TGTGCCAGCAGAGTGGACAGGTCGAGCTCCTACGAGCAGTACTTC. The encoded protein is CASRVDRSSSYEQYF.

The chain joins TRBV2 to TRBJ1-2; D is unclear. Trimming cost V 6 bases and J 3 bases, with 14 bases left between them. The CDR3 contains 14 residues. Germline V gene data show CDR1 as SNHLY and CDR2 as FYNNEI. The DNA of the CDR3 is TGTGCCAGCAGCGACCTAGCCCGGGACTATGGCTACACCTTC. Amino acid sequence: CASSDLARDYGYTF.

The chain couples TRBV18 to TRBJ1-4; D call uncertain. CDR3 length: 13 residues. Trimming removed 6 bases from V and 4 bases from J, with 9 bases in between. Germline CDR1 KGHSH, CDR2 LQKENI. CDR3 coding DNA: TGTGCCAGCTCCCCTAAGCTTAATGAAAAACTGTTTTTT. Its translation: CASSPKLNEKLFF.

J is TRBJ2-3 and V is TRBV19; the match to TRBD2 covers 9 bases. The CDR3 runs to 16 residues. Trimming removed 5 bases from V and 3 bases from J; junction bases left unmatched: 9. Germline CDR1 and CDR2: LNHDA and SQIVND (reference sequence). CDR3 protein: CASSAVAGDVTDTQYF. DNA of the CDR3: TGTGCCAGTAGTGCGGTAGCGGGAGATGTTACAGATACGCAGTATTTT.

The chain uses TRBV27 and TRBJ1-6; D not certain. The CDR3 has 15 amino acids. V was clipped by 5 bases and J by 8 bases, with 16 bases between them. CDR1 is MNHEY and CDR2 is SMNVEV in the germline V gene (reference sequence). The DNA of the CDR3 is TGTGCCAGCAGTACCAGACTACAGAGTGATTCACCCCTCCACTTT. This encodes CASSTRLQSDSPLHF.